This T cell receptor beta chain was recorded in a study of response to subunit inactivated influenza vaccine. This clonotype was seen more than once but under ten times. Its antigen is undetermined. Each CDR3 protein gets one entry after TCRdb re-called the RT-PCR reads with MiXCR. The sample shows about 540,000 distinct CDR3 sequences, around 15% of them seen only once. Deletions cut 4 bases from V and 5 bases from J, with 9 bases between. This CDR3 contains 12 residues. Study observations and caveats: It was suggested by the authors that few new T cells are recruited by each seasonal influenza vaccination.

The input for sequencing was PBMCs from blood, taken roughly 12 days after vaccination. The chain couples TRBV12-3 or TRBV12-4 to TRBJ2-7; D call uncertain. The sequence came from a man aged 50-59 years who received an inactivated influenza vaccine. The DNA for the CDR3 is TGTGCCAGCAGTTCAGACCCCCACGAGCAGTACTTC. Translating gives CASSSDPHEQYF.